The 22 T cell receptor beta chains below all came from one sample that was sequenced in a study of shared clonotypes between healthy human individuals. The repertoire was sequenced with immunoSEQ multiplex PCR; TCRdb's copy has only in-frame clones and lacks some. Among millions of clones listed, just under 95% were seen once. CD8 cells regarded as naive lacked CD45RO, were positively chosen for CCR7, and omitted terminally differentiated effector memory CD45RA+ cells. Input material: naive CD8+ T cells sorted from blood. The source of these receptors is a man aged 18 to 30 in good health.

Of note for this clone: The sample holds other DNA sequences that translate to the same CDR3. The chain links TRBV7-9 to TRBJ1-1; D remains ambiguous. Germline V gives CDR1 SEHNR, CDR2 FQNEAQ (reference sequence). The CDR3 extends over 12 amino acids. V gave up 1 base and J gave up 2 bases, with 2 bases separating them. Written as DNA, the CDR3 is TGTGCCAGCAGCTTAGTCAACACTGAAGCTTTCTTT. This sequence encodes CASSLVNTEAFF.

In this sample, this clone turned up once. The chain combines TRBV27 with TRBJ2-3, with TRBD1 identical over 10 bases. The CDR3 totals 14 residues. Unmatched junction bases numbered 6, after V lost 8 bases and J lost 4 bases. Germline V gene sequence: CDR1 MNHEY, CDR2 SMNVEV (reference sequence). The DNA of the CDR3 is TGTGCCAGCCGCGAGACAGGGGGCGCAGATACGCAGTATTTT. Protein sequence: CASRETGGADTQYF.

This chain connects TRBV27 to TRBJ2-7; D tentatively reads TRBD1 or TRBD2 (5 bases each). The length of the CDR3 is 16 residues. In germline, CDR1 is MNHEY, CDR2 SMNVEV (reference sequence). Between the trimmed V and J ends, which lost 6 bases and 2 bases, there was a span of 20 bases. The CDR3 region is CASSSIRDDMTYEQYF. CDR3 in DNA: TGTGCCAGCAGCTCGATCCGGGACGATATGACCTACGAGCAGTACTTC.

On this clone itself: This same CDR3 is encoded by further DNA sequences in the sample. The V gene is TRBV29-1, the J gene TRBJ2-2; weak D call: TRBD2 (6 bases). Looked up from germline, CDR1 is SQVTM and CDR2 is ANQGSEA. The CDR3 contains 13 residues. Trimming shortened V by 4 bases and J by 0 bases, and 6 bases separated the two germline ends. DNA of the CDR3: TGCAGCGTTGGGGGGGCGAACACCGGGGAGCTGTTTTTT. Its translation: CSVGGANTGELFF.

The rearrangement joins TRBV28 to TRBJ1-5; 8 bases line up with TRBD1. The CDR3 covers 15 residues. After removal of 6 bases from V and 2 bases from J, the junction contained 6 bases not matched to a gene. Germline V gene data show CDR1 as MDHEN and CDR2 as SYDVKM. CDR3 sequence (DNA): TGTGCCAGCAGCTCGGGACAGGACCGCAATCAGCCCCAGCATTTT. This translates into CASSSGQDRNQPQHF.

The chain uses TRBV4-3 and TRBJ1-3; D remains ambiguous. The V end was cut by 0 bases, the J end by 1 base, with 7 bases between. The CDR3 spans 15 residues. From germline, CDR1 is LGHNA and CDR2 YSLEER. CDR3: CASSQDRESGNTIYF. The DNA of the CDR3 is TGCGCCAGCAGCCAAGATCGGGAATCTGGAAACACCATATATTTT.

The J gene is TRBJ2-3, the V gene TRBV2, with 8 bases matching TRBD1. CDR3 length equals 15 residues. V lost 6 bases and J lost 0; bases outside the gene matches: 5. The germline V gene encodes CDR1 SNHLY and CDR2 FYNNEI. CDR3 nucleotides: TGTGCCAGCAGGCCGGGACAGGACAGCACAGATACGCAGTATTTT. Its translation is CASRPGQDSTDTQYF.

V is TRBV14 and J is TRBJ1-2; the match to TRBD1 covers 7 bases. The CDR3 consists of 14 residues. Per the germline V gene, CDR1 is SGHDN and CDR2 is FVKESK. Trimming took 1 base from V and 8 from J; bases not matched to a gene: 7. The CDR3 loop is CASSQGGTEYGYTF. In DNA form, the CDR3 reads TGTGCCAGCAGCCAAGGGGGGACAGAGTACGGCTACACCTTC. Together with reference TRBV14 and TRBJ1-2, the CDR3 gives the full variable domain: EAGVTQFPSHSVIEKGQTVTLRCDPISGHDNLYWYRRVMGKEIKFLLHFVKESKQDESGMPNNRFLAERTGGTYSTLKVQPAELEDSGVYFCASSQGGTEYGYTFGSGTRLTVV.

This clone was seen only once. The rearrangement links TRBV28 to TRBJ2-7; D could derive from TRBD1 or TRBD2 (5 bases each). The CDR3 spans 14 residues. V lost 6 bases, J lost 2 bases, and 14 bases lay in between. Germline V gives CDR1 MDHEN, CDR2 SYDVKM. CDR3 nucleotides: TGTGCCAGCAGGAACCGGGACGCAACCTACGAGCAGTACTTC. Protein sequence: CASRNRDATYEQYF. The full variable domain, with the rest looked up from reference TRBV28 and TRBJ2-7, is DVKVTQSSRYLVKRTGEKVFLECVQDMDHENMFWYRQDPGLGLRLIYFSYDVKMKEKGDIPEGYSVSREKKERFSLILESASTNQTSMYLCASRNRDATYEQYFGPGTRLTVT.

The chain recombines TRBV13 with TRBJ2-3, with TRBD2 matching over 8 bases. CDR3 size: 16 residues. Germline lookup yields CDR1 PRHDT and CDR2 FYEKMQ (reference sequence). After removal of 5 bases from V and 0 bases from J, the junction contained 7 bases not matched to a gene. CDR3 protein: CASSGVAGPSTDTQYF. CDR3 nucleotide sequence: TGTGCCAGCAGCGGGGTAGCGGGACCTAGCACAGATACGCAGTATTTT.

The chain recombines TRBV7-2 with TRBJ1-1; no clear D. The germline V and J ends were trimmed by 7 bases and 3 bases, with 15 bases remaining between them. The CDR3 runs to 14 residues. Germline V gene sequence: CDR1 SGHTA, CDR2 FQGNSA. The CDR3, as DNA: TGTGCCAGCACCGACATGGTTTTGGACACTGAAGCTTTCTTT. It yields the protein CASTDMVLDTEAFF. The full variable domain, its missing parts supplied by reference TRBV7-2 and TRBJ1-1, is GAGVSQSPSNKVTEKGKDVELRCDPISGHTALYWYRQSLGQGLEFLIYFQGNSAPDKSGLPSDRFSAERTGGSVSTLTIQRTQQEDSAVYLCASTDMVLDTEAFFGQGTRLTVV.

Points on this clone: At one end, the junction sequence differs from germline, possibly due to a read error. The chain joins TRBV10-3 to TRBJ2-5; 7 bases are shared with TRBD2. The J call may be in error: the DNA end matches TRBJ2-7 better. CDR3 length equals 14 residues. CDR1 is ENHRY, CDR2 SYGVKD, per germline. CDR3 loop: CAISSAGDSYEQYF. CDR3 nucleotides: TGTGCGATCAGCTCTGCGGGGGACTCCTACGAGCAGTACTTC.

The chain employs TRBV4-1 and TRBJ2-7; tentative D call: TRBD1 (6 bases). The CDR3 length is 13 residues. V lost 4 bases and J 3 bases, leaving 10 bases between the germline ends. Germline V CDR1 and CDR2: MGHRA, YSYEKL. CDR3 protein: CASSPKQGYEQYF. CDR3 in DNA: TGCGCCAGCAGCCCAAAACAGGGCTACGAGCAGTACTTC.

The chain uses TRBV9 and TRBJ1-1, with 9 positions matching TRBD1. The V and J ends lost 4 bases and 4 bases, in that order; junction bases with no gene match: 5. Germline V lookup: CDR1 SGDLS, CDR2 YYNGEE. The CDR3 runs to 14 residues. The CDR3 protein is CASSRDRESTEAFF. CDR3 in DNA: TGTGCCAGCAGCAGGGACAGGGAAAGCACTGAAGCTTTCTTT.

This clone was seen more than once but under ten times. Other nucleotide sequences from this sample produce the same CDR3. The CDR3 here is CASSQGLAGYEQYF. In DNA, the CDR3 is TGCGCCAGCAGCCAAGGGCTAGCGGGGTACGAGCAGTACTTC. The rearrangement uses TRBV4-3 and TRBJ2-7, with 9 bases identical to TRBD2. After removal of 1 base from V and 4 bases from J, the junction contained 2 bases not matched to a gene. CDR1 and CDR2 (germline): LGHNA, YSLEER. CDR3 size: 14 residues.

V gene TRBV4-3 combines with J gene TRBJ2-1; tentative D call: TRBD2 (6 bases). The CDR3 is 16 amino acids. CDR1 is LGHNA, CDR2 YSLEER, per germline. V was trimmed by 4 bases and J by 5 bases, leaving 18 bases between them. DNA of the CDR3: TGCGCCAGCAGCCGCGTCTTCGGCGGGACTGACAATGAGCAGTTCTTC. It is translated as CASSRVFGGTDNEQFF.

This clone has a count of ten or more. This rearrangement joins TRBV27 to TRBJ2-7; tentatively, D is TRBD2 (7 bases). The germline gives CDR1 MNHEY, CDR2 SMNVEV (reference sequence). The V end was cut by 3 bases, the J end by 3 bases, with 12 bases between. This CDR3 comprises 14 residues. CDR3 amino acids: CASSLRGPVYEQYF. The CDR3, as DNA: TGTGCCAGCAGTTTGCGGGGGCCAGTCTACGAGCAGTACTTC.

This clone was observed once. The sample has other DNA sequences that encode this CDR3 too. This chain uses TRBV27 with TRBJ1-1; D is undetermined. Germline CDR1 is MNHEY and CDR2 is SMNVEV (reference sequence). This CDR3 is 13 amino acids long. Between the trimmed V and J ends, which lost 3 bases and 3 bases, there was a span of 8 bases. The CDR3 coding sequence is TGTGCCAGCAGTTTTGGAAGGGACACTGAAGCTTTCTTT. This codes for CASSFGRDTEAFF.

This CDR3 is CASSDMDGQFF. The CDR3 DNA sequence: TGCGCCAGCAGTGATATGGACGGGCAGTTCTTC. The V gene is TRBV10-1, the J gene TRBJ2-1; no clear D. V gave up 3 bases and J gave up 12 bases, with 9 bases separating them. The germline gives CDR1 WNHNN, CDR2 SYGVQD (reference sequence). The CDR3 totals 11 residues.

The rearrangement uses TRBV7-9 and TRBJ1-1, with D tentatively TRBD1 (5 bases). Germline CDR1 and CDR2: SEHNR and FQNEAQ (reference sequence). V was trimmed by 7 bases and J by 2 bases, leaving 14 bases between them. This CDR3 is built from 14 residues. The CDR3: CASTPLQDNTEAFF. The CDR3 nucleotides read TGTGCCAGCACCCCCTTACAGGACAACACTGAAGCTTTCTTT.

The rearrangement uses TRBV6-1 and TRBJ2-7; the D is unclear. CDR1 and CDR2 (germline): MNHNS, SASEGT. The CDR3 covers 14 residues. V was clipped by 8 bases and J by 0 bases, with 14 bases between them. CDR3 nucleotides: TGTGCCAGCTCCTTAATCGACACCTCCTACGAGCAGTACTTC. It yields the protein CASSLIDTSYEQYF.

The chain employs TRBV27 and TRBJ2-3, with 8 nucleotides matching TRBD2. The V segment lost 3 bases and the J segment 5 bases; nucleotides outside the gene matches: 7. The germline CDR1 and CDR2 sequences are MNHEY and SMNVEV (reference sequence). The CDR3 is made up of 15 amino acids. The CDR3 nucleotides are TGTGCCAGCAGTTTTGGGAGCGGGGGTGGAGATACGCAGTATTTT. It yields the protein CASSFGSGGGDTQYF.